These 4 T cell receptor beta chains came from one sample sequenced in a study of blood T cell repertoires in COVID-19. The repertoire was sequenced with immunoSEQ multiplex PCR; TCRdb's copy has only in-frame clones and lacks some. The sample lists approximately 56,000 clones; 80% to 90% were seen once. Source material: peripheral blood. The source is an elderly woman with acute or convalescent COVID-19.

This rearrangement joins TRBV5-1 to TRBJ2-7; the match to TRBD2 covers 13 bases. The CDR3 spans 15 residues. V shed 5 bases, J shed 2 bases, and the junction held 4 bases outside the gene matches. CDR1 is SGHRS, CDR2 YFSETQ, per germline. CDR3 DNA sequence: TGCGCCAGCAGATTTACTAGCGGGGGGGCCTACGAGCAGTACTTC. Encoded protein: CASRFTSGGAYEQYF.

The chain has TRBV6-5 and TRBJ2-1; TRBD2 aligns across 8 bases. The junction had 3 bases not matched to a gene; V was cut back by 6 bases and J by 2 bases. This CDR3 contains 14 residues. Per germline, CDR1 MNHEY and CDR2 SVGAGI. CDR3 in DNA: TGTGCCAGCAGAAAGGGACTAGCCTACAATGAGCAGTTCTTC. Protein: CASRKGLAYNEQFF.

The chain couples TRBV3-1 (or the pseudogene TRBV3-2) to TRBJ2-1; 9 bases map to TRBD1. CDR1 is LGHDT, CDR2 YNNKEL, per germline (reference sequence). The trim removed 5 bases at V and 8 bases at J, leaving 19 bases unmatched. The CDR3 loop spans 18 amino acids. The CDR3 is CASSLPPKTGTGMDEQFF. The CDR3 DNA sequence: TGTGCCAGCAGCTTACCACCTAAGACCGGGACAGGGATGGATGAGCAGTTCTTC.

This clone has just one count. The chain carries TRBV7-9 and TRBJ1-6, with D tentatively TRBD1 (5 bases). V shed 2 bases and J shed 11 bases, with 13 bases lying between them. CDR1 and CDR2 (germline): SEHNR, FQNEAQ (reference sequence). The CDR3 length is 14 residues. The CDR3: CASSLKGQGTPLHF. CDR3 in DNA: TGTGCCAGCAGCTTAAAGGGGCAAGGGACACCCCTCCACTTT.